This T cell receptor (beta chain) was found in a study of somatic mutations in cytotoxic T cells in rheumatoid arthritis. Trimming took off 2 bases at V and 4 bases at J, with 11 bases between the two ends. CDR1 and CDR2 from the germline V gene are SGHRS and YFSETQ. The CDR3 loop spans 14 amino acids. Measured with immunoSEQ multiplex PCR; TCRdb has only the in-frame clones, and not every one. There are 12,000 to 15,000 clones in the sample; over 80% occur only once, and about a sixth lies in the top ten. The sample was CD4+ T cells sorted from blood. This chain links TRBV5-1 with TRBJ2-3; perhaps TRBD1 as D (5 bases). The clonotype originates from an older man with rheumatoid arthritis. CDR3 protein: CASSFLPGSDTQYF. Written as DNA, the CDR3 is TGCGCCAGCAGCTTTCTGCCAGGGTCAGATACGCAGTATTTT.